The T cell receptor (beta chain) described here comes from a study of post-analysis software for immune sequencing data. Study overall: Both relapsing-remitting and secondary progressive multiple sclerosis featured among the disease courses, as did progressive-relapsing multiple sclerosis. The study, taken as a whole, reports: Controls showed lower frequencies than patients for a handful of TRBV segments, and TRBV5-6, TRBV5-1 and TRBV20-1 were among these.

Unique molecular identifiers tagged the TCR beta cDNA libraries. TCRdb recomputed calls from the PCR reads with MiXCR, one row per CDR3 protein. This sample has 820,000 or so distinct CDR3 sequences, with approximately 57% found just once. Comment on this clonotype: Its antigen is not identified.

V shed 6 bases, J shed 2 bases, and the junction held 10 bases outside the gene matches. The CDR3 sequence is 16 residues long. Sequencing was performed on blood. The V and J genes are TRBV12-3 or TRBV12-4 and TRBJ2-3; 8 nucleotides agree with TRBD2. The TCR comes from a girl under 18 with multiple sclerosis. The CDR3 DNA sequence: TGTGCCAGCAGCGGCCGGCGCGGGAGGATCACAGATACGCAGTATTTT. Translation: CASSGRRGRITDTQYF.